This T cell receptor beta chain was documented in a study of regulatory T cells. General study results and limits: Shannon entropy was nonsignificantly lower in patient CD8+ T cells than control CD8+ cells. Skewed V and J usage and few unique V-J pairs marked patient repertoires, most in Tregs.

The PCR used 52 TRBV and 13 TRBJ primers. The protocol was immunoSEQ multiplex PCR, while the TCRdb copy is restricted to in-frame clones and leaves out a portion. The data contain 10,000 or so clones, over 70% of them singletons. Germline trimming cut 1 base from V and 7 bases from J; bases unmatched to any gene: 8. Germline values: CDR1 MNHNS, CDR2 SASEGT. This CDR3 comprises 15 residues. A remark on this clone: Its antigen is currently unknown.

Autoimmunity was present in every CD3G-deficient patient, worse in two. Patients aged 2 to 39 years had fewer naive and more memory CD4+ and CD8+ T cells. Sequenced material: CD8+ T cells sorted from blood. The receptor comes from a person aged 18-35 years with CD3G deficiency. This chain uses TRBV6-1 with TRBJ1-1; TRBD1 matches 8 bases. The CDR3 sequence: CASSEVGRGRGEAFF. The CDR3 nucleotides are TGTGCCAGCAGTGAAGTGGGCAGGGGGCGAGGTGAAGCTTTCTTT.